Following are 6 T cell receptor beta chains from one sample sequenced in a study of T cells in Graves' hyperthyroidism and ophthalmopathy (dated by TCRdb to the late 2010s). The method was multiplex PCR. The run used an Illumina HiSeq 2000. TCR beta CDR3 regions were amplified from RNA transcripts. For the first round of RT-PCR on the TCR CDR3, the HTBI primer set was used together with the Qiagen OneStep RT-PCR kit. TCRdb trimmed the raw reads at Q25, called clones with MiXCR and kept productive beta chains. Rows with a matching CDR3 protein are joined into one entry that keeps the most common DNA and genes. This sample has about 700,000 distinct CDR3 sequences in its table, and about 14% of those were observed once. Roughly 10% of the sample goes to the ten largest clones. The sample consisted of blood. The origin of the receptors is a young woman with Graves' hyperthyroidism.

V is TRBV9 and J is TRBJ1-1, with D possibly matching TRBD1 (5 bases). Deletions cut 0 bases from V and 11 bases from J, with 14 bases between. The CDR3 is 13 residues long. Germline values: CDR1 SGDLS, CDR2 YYNGEE. The CDR3 is CASSVGGELTAFF. The CDR3 DNA reads as TGTGCCAGCAGCGTAGGAGGGGAGCTGACGGCTTTCTTT.

This clonotype was detected many times. The gene calls are TRBV30 and TRBJ1-1; D remains unclear. The CDR3 loop spans 11 amino acids. Per germline, CDR1 GTSNPN and CDR2 SVGIG (reference sequence). The V end lost 5 bases, the J end lost 7 bases, and 11 bases lay between the germline ends. The CDR3 loop is CAWLRWFEAFF. The CDR3 bases are TGTGCCTGGCTCCGGTGGTTTGAAGCTTTCTTT.

The chain carries TRBV29-1 and TRBJ2-1; D gene unclear. The CDR3 is made up of 15 amino acids. Trimming took off 1 base at V and 3 bases at J, with 13 bases between the two ends. CDR1 is SQVTM and CDR2 is ANQGSEA in the germline V gene. The CDR3 is CSVEGTPAGYNEQFF. The CDR3 bases are TGCAGCGTTGAAGGGACCCCGGCTGGCTACAATGAGCAGTTCTTC.

This clonotype was counted at least ten times. The chain has TRBV18 and TRBJ2-5, with D perhaps given as TRBD1 or TRBD2 (5 bases each). The CDR3 loop spans 16 amino acids. V was cut by 3 bases and J by 2 bases, with 16 bases left in between. CDR1 and CDR2 from the germline V gene are KGHSH and LQKENI. CDR3 sequence reads: CASSPPGPRPQETQYF. The CDR3 bases are TGTGCCAGCTCACCGCCGGGACCGAGACCGCAAGAGACCCAGTACTTC.

This clonotype was detected many times. V is TRBV18 and J is TRBJ2-5; D is unclear. CDR3 length: 13 residues. Trimming removed 1 base at V and 4 bases at J, with 7 bases between. The germline CDR1 and CDR2 sequences are KGHSH and LQKENI. DNA for the CDR3: TGTGCCAGCTCACCACAGGGAAGAGAGACCCAGTACTTC. Its translation is CASSPQGRETQYF.

This clonotype was observed at least ten times. V is TRBV12-5 and J is TRBJ2-1, with 14 positions matching TRBD2. The V gene's germline CDR1 is LGHNT and CDR2 FRNRAP. This CDR3 spans 18 amino acids. V was clipped by 3 bases and J by 5 bases; unmatched bases: 9. This CDR3 is CASGLQGLAGDLNNEQFF. DNA for the CDR3: TGTGCTAGTGGTTTACAGGGACTAGCGGGAGATTTGAACAATGAGCAGTTCTTC.